This T cell receptor beta chain was identified in a study of OX40 agonist ivuxolimab in advanced cancers. General study points: Antigen specificity remained undetermined for the expanded peripheral T cells.

About this clone itself: Its antigen is still unknown.

V lost 5 bases, J lost 8 bases, and 12 bases lay in between. This CDR3 comprises 12 residues. Germline CDR1 is SEHNR and CDR2 is FQNEAQ (reference sequence). Libraries were prepared by immunoSEQ multiplex PCR; TCRdb keeps only in-frame clonotypes and omits some of them. Here the sample spans about 49,000 clones, 85% to 95% being singletons. The clonotype was recovered from an adult with an advanced solid tumor such as melanoma, head and neck, liver or kidney cancer. This chain links TRBV7-9 with TRBJ1-2, with D maybe TRBD1 (5 bases). The sequences come from CD4+ or CD8+ T cells sorted from blood, collected in a trial of the OX40 agonist ivuxolimab. CDR3: CASSRGQPGYTF. In DNA form, the CDR3 reads TGTGCCAGCAGCCGCGGACAACCGGGCTACACCTTC. Drawing the rest from reference TRBV7-9 and TRBJ1-2, the complete variable domain is DTGVSQNPRHKITKRGQNVTFRCDPISEHNRLYWYRQTLGQGPEFLTYFQNEAQLEKSRLLSDRFSAERPKGSFSTLEIQRTEQGDSAMYLCASSRGQPGYTFGSGTRLTVV.